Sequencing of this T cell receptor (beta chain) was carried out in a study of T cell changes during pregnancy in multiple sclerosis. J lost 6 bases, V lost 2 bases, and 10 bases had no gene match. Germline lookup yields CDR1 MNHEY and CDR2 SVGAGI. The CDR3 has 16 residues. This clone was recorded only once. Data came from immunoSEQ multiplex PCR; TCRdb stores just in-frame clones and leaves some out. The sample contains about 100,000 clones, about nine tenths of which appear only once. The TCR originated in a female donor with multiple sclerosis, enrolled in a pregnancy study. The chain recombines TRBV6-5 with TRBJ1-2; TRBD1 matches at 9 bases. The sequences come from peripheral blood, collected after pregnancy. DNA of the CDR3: TGTGCCAGCAGTTACGATATGGGACAGGGCCTCGATGGCTACACCTTC. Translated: CASSYDMGQGLDGYTF.